What follows is one TCR beta chain and its context. Its specificity is not known. The record originates from a study of PD-L1 blockade in urothelial cancer. Across the study: The authors examined blood 3 weeks (second dose) and 6 weeks after treatment start.

Trimming at V came to 6 bases and at J to 4 bases, leaving 13 bases not matched to a gene. This CDR3 is built from 16 residues. Germline loops: CDR1 MDHEN, CDR2 SYDVKM. Produced via immunoSEQ multiplex PCR; TCRdb's table is partial and in-frame only. The sample shows roughly 26,000 clones, roughly 87% of them seen only once. Between 1 and 8 samples per patient were obtained, pretreatment and on-treatment. Whole-study findings and limits: Improved survival was predicted by pretreatment blood TCR clonality below the median.

The source of this sequence is a man between 50 and 59 years old with urothelial cancer. Sequenced material: PBMCs, taken around atezolizumab (anti-PD-L1) treatment. The chain joins TRBV28 to TRBJ1-2, with TRBD1 matching 8 bases. The CDR3 loop reads CASRPTSRGQGYGYTF. The CDR3 DNA reads as TGTGCCAGCAGACCTACGAGCAGGGGGCAGGGCTATGGCTACACCTTC.